In its sample, the clone carrying this T cell receptor (beta chain) was seen once. Antigen: not known. Per germline, CDR1 MNHNS and CDR2 SASEGT. Deletions cut 9 bases from V and 2 bases from J, with 15 bases between. The CDR3 has 14 residues. The data originate from a study of blood T cells in healthy people across ages. Findings of the study overall: Across samples, TCR beta diversity tracked strongly with naive T cell percentage.

About 10 milliliters of peripheral blood were drawn from each donor into EDTA-treated tubes. In each sample, at least 6 million PBMCs were isolated. The authors ran a second PCR of about 6 to 11 cycles using a sample-barcoded 5' primer and a J-beta primer mix. Each sample provided no less than 2.5 million CDR3-containing paired-end reads. TCRdb redid the calling of the 5' RACE reads with MiXCR, one entry per CDR3 protein. The sample contains roughly 930,000 distinct CDR3 sequences, about 48% of which appear only once. Sequencing used blood. V is TRBV6-1 and J is TRBJ2-3; D perhaps matches TRBD1 (6 bases). This receptor was obtained from a man under 40 in good health. CDR3 sequence reads: CASNLGQFTDTQYF. CDR3 in DNA: TGTGCCAGTAATTTGGGACAATTCACAGATACGCAGTATTTT.